Each of the 3 T cell receptor beta chains below was sequenced from the same sample in a study of response to subunit inactivated influenza vaccine (dated by TCRdb to between 2017 and 2018). Library preparation used RT-PCR. The data were produced on an Illumina HiSeq 2500. The raw public data were reprocessed by TCRdb itself: fastp quality trimming at Q25, MiXCR clonotype calling, in-frame beta chains only. Rows with a matching CDR3 protein are joined into one entry that keeps the most common DNA and genes. The sample has about 520,000 distinct CDR3 sequences on record, around 7.7% of them singletons. The ten most abundant clones make up around 14% of the sample. The source was PBMCs from blood, collected less than 25 months after vaccination. All receptors derive from a man aged 50 to 75 who received an inactivated influenza vaccine. Donor details come from another sample of the same person, matched by shared clones.

This clonotype was counted at least ten times. The rearrangement uses TRBV20-1 and TRBJ2-3, with 9 bases aligning to TRBD1. The CDR3 sequence is 16 residues long. CDR1 is DFQATT, CDR2 SNEGSKA, per germline (reference sequence). With V trimmed by 6 bases and J by 0 bases, 10 bases remained unmatched. The CDR3 DNA sequence: TGCAGTGCCCTACCCCCACAGGGGGCGAGCACAGATACGCAGTATTTT. It yields the protein CSALPPQGASTDTQYF.

V usage is TRBV7-2 and J usage is TRBJ1-3; the D gene is possibly TRBD1 (6 bases). The CDR3 sequence is 15 residues long. The V and J ends lost 4 bases and 4 bases respectively, with 14 bases between them. Germline V CDR1 and CDR2: SGHTA, FQGNSA. The CDR3 spells CASSYRGLKGNTIYF. In nucleotides, the CDR3 is TGTGCCAGCAGCTACCGGGGGCTAAAAGGAAACACCATATATTTT.

This chain links TRBV20-1 with TRBJ2-3; TRBD2 agrees at 14 bases. With 6 bases clipped from V and 2 bases from J, the junction kept 10 bases outside the gene matches. CDR3 size: 17 residues. CDR1 DFQATT and CDR2 SNEGSKA come from the germline V gene (reference sequence). The CDR3 protein is CSAKRTSGRKYTDTQYF. The CDR3 region has the DNA TGCAGTGCCAAGAGGACTAGCGGGAGGAAATACACAGATACGCAGTATTTT.